The 11 T cell receptor beta chains presented below share a single source sample, sequenced in a study of shared clonotypes between healthy human individuals (dated by TCRdb to 2018 to 2021). Library preparation used the immunoSEQ multiplex PCR assay. TCRdb mirrors the immuneACCESS table, restricted to in-frame sequences. Some clones are absent from its copies; in checked studies, under half trace to an unresolved V gene, and the reason for the others is unknown. The sample table holds approximately 1.4 million clones, of which around 98% were seen once. The ten largest clones take up roughly 0.45% of the sample. What was sequenced was naive CD4+ T cells sorted from blood. Read against the paper, the sample's cell subset or site label means: CD45RA+ positively selected. The receptors were sampled from a man aged 25 to 40 in good health.

A few counts support this clone. The sample carries other DNA sequences with the same CDR3. The chain links TRBV7-2 to TRBJ2-3; D possibly corresponds to TRBD2 (5 bases). Deletions cut 3 bases from V and 3 bases from J, with 7 bases between. CDR3 length: 13 amino acids. Germline V lookup: CDR1 SGHTA, CDR2 FQGNSA. The CDR3 loop reads CASSFGSTDTQYF. CDR3 sequence (DNA): TGTGCCAGCAGCTTTGGGAGTACAGATACGCAGTATTTT.

The J gene is TRBJ2-1, the V gene TRBV5-1; a possible D gene is TRBD2 (6 bases). This CDR3 region has 15 residues. Between the trimmed V and J ends, which lost 0 bases and 5 bases, there was a span of 12 bases. From germline, CDR1 is SGHRS and CDR2 YFSETQ. CDR3 DNA: TGCGCCAGCAGCTTGGTGAGGGCGGGGAACAATGAGCAGTTCTTC. Amino acids: CASSLVRAGNNEQFF.

The chain employs TRBV18 and TRBJ2-1; D is perhaps TRBD1 or TRBD2 (6 bases each). Per the germline V gene, CDR1 is KGHSH and CDR2 is LQKENI. This CDR3 is 15 amino acids long. Between the trimmed V and J ends, which lost 1 base and 6 bases, there was a span of 13 bases. This chain's CDR3 is CASSPLAEGGNEQFF. CDR3 DNA: TGTGCCAGCTCACCACTAGCAGAGGGGGGCAATGAGCAGTTCTTC.

The CDR3 sequence: CATAPGNYFMGETQYF. The DNA of the CDR3 is TGTGCCACCGCCCCAGGGAATTATTTCATGGGCGAGACCCAGTACTTC. The rearrangement links TRBV15 to TRBJ2-5; D perhaps matches TRBD1 (5 bases). The germline CDR1 and CDR2 sequences are LNHNV and YYDKDF (reference sequence). The CDR3 sequence is 16 residues long. V was pared by 8 bases and J by 5 bases, with 24 bases between.

The V and J genes are TRBV14 and TRBJ2-3; D gene uncertain. V shed 0 bases and J shed 10 bases, with 11 bases lying between them. The CDR3 contains 13 residues. In germline, CDR1 is SGHDN, CDR2 FVKESK. The CDR3: CASSQDLNSPQYF. The CDR3 DNA reads as TGTGCCAGCAGCCAAGATCTTAACAGCCCGCAGTATTTT. Full variable domain (rest looked up from reference TRBV14 and TRBJ2-3): EAGVTQFPSHSVIEKGQTVTLRCDPISGHDNLYWYRRVMGKEIKFLLHFVKESKQDESGMPNNRFLAERTGGTYSTLKVQPAELEDSGVYFCASSQDLNSPQYFGPGTRLTVL.

This chain uses TRBV27 with TRBJ2-3; 9 bases fit TRBD1. Germline V CDR1 and CDR2: MNHEY, SMNVEV (reference sequence). V gave up 3 bases and J gave up 6 bases; unmatched junction bases: 4. The CDR3 runs to 14 residues. The CDR3 loop reads CASSLGQGGDTQYF. The CDR3 region has the DNA TGTGCCAGCAGTTTGGGACAGGGAGGCGATACGCAGTATTTT.

The chain employs TRBV6-5 and TRBJ2-2; D might be TRBD2 (5 bases). The length of the CDR3 is 14 residues. Per the germline V gene, CDR1 is MNHEY and CDR2 is SVGAGI. The V gene lost 1 base and the J gene lost 6 bases, with 9 bases spanning the gap. The CDR3 spells CASSYYRRAGELFF. As DNA, the CDR3 is TGTGCCAGCAGTTACTATCGGCGGGCCGGGGAGCTGTTTTTT.

The V call is TRBV27, the J call TRBJ1-2; D might be TRBD1 (6 bases). The CDR3 has 15 residues. The germline V gene has CDR1 MNHEY and CDR2 SMNVEV (reference sequence). Trimming shortened V by 7 bases and J by 5 bases, and 20 bases separated the two germline ends. CDR3 coding DNA: TGTGCCAGCAAAGGAATCAGGGGTTCGGAGTATGGCTACACCTTC. Translated: CASKGIRGSEYGYTF.

This chain joins TRBV5-1 and TRBJ1-1; unclear D gene. V lost 1 base, J lost 1 base, and 5 bases lay in between. Per the germline V gene, CDR1 is SGHRS and CDR2 is YFSETQ. This CDR3 contains 13 residues. This CDR3 is CASSLKSNTEAFF. CDR3 coding DNA: TGCGCCAGCAGCTTGAAGTCGAACACTGAAGCTTTCTTT.

In its sample, this clone was seen once. CDR3: CASSTGAPYEQYF. CDR3 DNA sequence: TGTGCCAGCAGCACAGGGGCCCCCTACGAGCAGTACTTC. The rearrangement uses TRBV11-2 and TRBJ2-7, with TRBD1 matching over 7 bases. Germline-derived CDR1 and CDR2 are SGHAT and FQNNGV. This CDR3 has 13 residues. With V trimmed by 5 bases and J by 2 bases, 3 bases remained unmatched. Together with reference TRBV11-2 and TRBJ2-7, the CDR3 gives the full variable domain: EAGVAQSPRYKIIEKRQSVAFWCNPISGHATLYWYQQILGQGPKLLIQFQNNGVVDDSQLPKDRFSAERLKGVDSTLKIQPAKLEDSAVYLCASSTGAPYEQYFGPGTRLTVT.

The V and J genes are TRBV29-1 and TRBJ2-1; 12 bases agree with TRBD2. V lost 6 bases to trimming and J lost 9 bases; unmatched junction nucleotides: 9. CDR3 size: 14 residues. Germline loops: CDR1 SQVTM, CDR2 ANQGSEA. CDR3 in amino acids: CSVQTSGSPAEQFF. As DNA, the CDR3 is TGCAGCGTCCAGACTAGCGGGAGCCCCGCTGAGCAGTTCTTC.